The rows below give T cell receptor beta chains drawn from one sample of a study of cytomegalovirus exposure and HLA in healthy donors. Measured with immunoSEQ multiplex PCR; TCRdb has only the in-frame clones, and not every one. There are 100,000 to 150,000 clones in the sample; about 10% occur only once, and just over 4.5% lies in the top ten. Source material: PBMCs. The receptors originated from a woman in her late teens or twenties in good health and CMV-seropositive. Both conserved end residues are part of each CDR3. The order of the fields is D gene, J gene, clone size, V gene, CDR3 protein, CDR3 DNA. A D gene is named only where the DNA matches it firmly. The listing skips clone size in some rows; elsewhere it reads once, few, many or a size class.

TRBD2 TRBJ2-3 few TRBV11-3 CASSSGTSGGQSTDTQYF TGTGCCAGCAGCTCCGGGACTAGCGGAGGACAAAGCACAGATACGCAGTATTTT
TRBD2 TRBJ2-1 NA TRBV27 CASSPGLAGFNEQFF TGTGCCAGCAGTCCCGGACTAGCGGGGTTTAATGAGCAGTTCTTC
TRBD2 TRBJ2-3 few TRBV6-1 CASRLGLRTDTQYF TGTGCCAGCAGGTTGGGACTACGCACAGATACGCAGTATTTT
NA TRBJ1-1 few TRBV9 CASSVDPGKTEAFF TGTGCCAGCAGCGTAGATCCGGGTAAGACTGAAGCTTTCTTT
TRBD2 TRBJ2-7 NA TRBV4-1 CASSHPAGLKYEQYF TGCGCCAGCAGCCATCCAGCGGGACTTAAGTACGAGCAGTACTTC
TRBD2 TRBJ2-7 NA TRBV6-6 CASKHREDYEQYF TGTGCCAGCAAACACCGGGAGGACTACGAGCAGTACTTC
TRBD1 TRBJ2-6 few TRBV6-1 CASSATGVGANVLTF TGTGCCAGCAGTGCAACAGGGGTTGGGGCCAACGTCCTGACTTTC
NA TRBJ2-2 NA TRBV6-5 CASSEVTGELFF TGTGCCAGCAGCGAGGTCACCGGGGAGCTGTTTTTT
NA TRBJ2-7 NA TRBV29-1 CSVVLRDYEQYF TGCAGCGTTGTGTTGCGGGACTACGAGCAGTACTTC
TRBD1 TRBJ1-2 few TRBV5-6 CASSRDRENGYTF TGTGCCAGCAGCAGGGACAGGGAAAATGGCTACACCTTC
TRBD2 TRBJ2-1 few TRBV5-5 CASSLGSGVNEQFF TGTGCCAGCAGCTTAGGAAGCGGGGTCAATGAGCAGTTCTTC